The rows below give T cell receptor beta chains drawn from one sample of a study of cytomegalovirus exposure and HLA in healthy donors. Sequenced by immunoSEQ multiplex PCR; TCRdb stores in-frame clones only, minus some. Of about 120,000 clones listed, about 80% are singletons. Sequencing input: PBMCs. The receptors come from a female donor in good health and CMV-seropositive. CDR3s include the opening cysteine and the closing phenylalanine or tryptophan. D genes are given only for firm matches. Clone size appears in some rows only: once, few, many, or a class for an expanded clone.

D	size	J	V	CDR3	DNA
TRBD1	few	TRBJ2-3	TRBV19	CASSPPSRDSRSTDTQYF	TGTGCCAGTAGCCCGCCCAGCCGGGACAGCCGTAGCACAGATACGCAGTATTTT
TRBD1	NA	TRBJ1-5	TRBV7-9	CASSGDRGNQPQHF	TGTGCCAGCAGCGGGGACAGGGGGAATCAGCCCCAGCATTTT
NA	NA	TRBJ2-1	TRBV7-6	CASSIQNNEQFF	TGTGCCAGCAGCATACAGAACAATGAGCAGTTCTTC
NA	NA	TRBJ2-7	TRBV16	CASSRETTIQQYF	TGTGCCAGCAGCCGGGAGACGACTATCCAGCAGTACTTC
TRBD1	NA	TRBJ1-2	TRBV5-5	CASSSRDRGPLGYTF	TGTGCCAGCAGCTCCCGGGACAGGGGGCCCCTGGGCTACACCTTC
NA	NA	TRBJ2-3	TRBV5-4	CASSLVGAGDTDTQYF	TGTGCCAGCAGCTTGGTTGGGGCAGGGGACACAGATACGCAGTATTTT
NA	NA	TRBJ2-7	TRBV7-9	CASSLAAYEQYF	TGTGCCAGCAGCCTTGCGGCCTACGAGCAGTACTTC
TRBD1	few	TRBJ2-7	TRBV6-1	CASSEATGTQYVQYF	TGTGCCAGCAGTGAGGCGACAGGGACCCAATACGTGCAGTACTTC
NA	NA	TRBJ2-3	TRBV7-2	CASSLDPAGRTDTQYF	TGTGCCAGCAGCTTAGATCCTGCGGGCCGCACAGATACGCAGTATTTT
NA	few	TRBJ1-2	TRBV7-2	CASRQPGNYGYTF	TGTGCCAGCAGGCAACCAGGGAACTATGGCTACACCTTC
TRBD1	few	TRBJ1-5	TRBV11-2	CASSLSTGGQPQHF	TGTGCCAGCAGCTTAAGCACAGGGGGGCAGCCCCAGCATTTT
TRBD1	once	TRBJ2-7	TRBV29-1	CSVPGTGKTYEQYF	TGCAGCGTACCCGGGACAGGGAAAACCTACGAGCAGTACTTC
NA	NA	TRBJ2-3	TRBV5-1	CASSLAPGTSTDTQYF	TGCGCCAGCAGCTTGGCCCCGGGGACTAGCACAGATACGCAGTATTTT
TRBD1	NA	TRBJ2-7	TRBV5-1	CASSWTGISYEQYF	TGCGCCAGCAGCTGGACAGGGATCTCCTACGAGCAGTACTTC
NA	few	TRBJ2-3	TRBV9	CASSDRGGADTQYF	TGTGCCAGCAGCGATAGGGGGGGCGCAGATACGCAGTATTTT
TRBD2	NA	TRBJ2-3	TRBV6-4	CASSPLAGGPDTQYF	TGTGCCAGCAGCCCACTAGCGGGGGGCCCAGATACGCAGTATTTT
NA	NA	TRBJ2-6	TRBV11-3	CASSRGGNSGANVLTF	TGTGCCAGCAGTCGCGGCGGGAACTCTGGGGCCAACGTCCTGACTTTC
NA	few	TRBJ2-5	TRBV15	CATSKGETQYF	TGTGCCACCAGCAAGGGGGAGACCCAGTACTTC
TRBD1	NA	TRBJ1-1	TRBV10-3	CAISESKVRGQGAANTEAFF	TGTGCCATCAGTGAGTCGAAGGTGAGGGGACAGGGGGCCGCGAACACTGAAGCTTTCTTT
NA	NA	TRBJ2-6	TRBV28	CAAAGQSSGANVLTF	TGTGCAGCGGCAGGACAGAGCTCTGGGGCCAACGTCCTGACTTTC
TRBD2	NA	TRBJ2-1	TRBV19	CASSRSLAGSWDEQFF	TGTGCCAGTAGCCGCTCACTAGCGGGGAGTTGGGATGAGCAGTTCTTC
NA	NA	TRBJ1-2	TRBV30	CAWSPQGRGGYTF	TGTGCCTGGAGTCCCCAGGGCCGTGGAGGCTACACCTTC
TRBD1	NA	TRBJ1-4	TRBV19	CASSPVTGRMVKLFF	TGTGCCAGTAGTCCGGTGACAGGGCGAATGGTAAAACTGTTTTTT
NA	NA	TRBJ1-1	TRBV19	CASSIPGGRITEAFF	TGTGCCAGTAGTATACCCGGGGGGCGCATCACTGAAGCTTTCTTT
NA	NA	TRBJ1-4	TRBV6-6	CATLPAATKNEKLFF	TGTGCCACCCTCCCGGCGGCTACCAAAAATGAAAAACTGTTTTTT
NA	NA	TRBJ2-7	TRBV30	CAWSVGGGSYERYF	NA
NA	NA	TRBJ1-4	TRBV6-6	CASSYGTPLEKLFF	TGTGCCAGCAGTTACGGGACACCTCTTGAAAAACTGTTTTTT
NA	NA	TRBJ1-1	TRBV5-1	CASSSRAPNTEAFF	TGCGCCAGCAGCTCCAGGGCCCCAAACACTGAAGCTTTCTTT
NA	NA	TRBJ1-2	TRBV6-5	CASSYSSGGRWTGYTF	TGTGCCAGCAGTTACTCGTCCGGGGGGCGCTGGACTGGCTACACCTTC
TRBD1	NA	TRBJ1-2	TRBV6-1	CASSSRQGPRYTF	TGTGCCAGCAGTAGTCGACAGGGGCCCCGCTACACCTTC
NA	NA	TRBJ1-5	TRBV23-1	CASSHSIIQPQHF	TGCGCCAGCAGTCATTCTATCATTCAGCCCCAGCATTTT
NA	NA	TRBJ2-5	TRBV6-1	CASSWAETQYF	TGTGCCAGCAGCTGGGCAGAGACCCAGTACTTC
TRBD2	NA	TRBJ2-1	TRBV4-2	CASSLYGLAGGNEQFF	TGTGCCAGCAGCCTTTATGGGCTAGCGGGGGGGAATGAGCAGTTCTTC
TRBD1	NA	TRBJ1-2	TRBV5-5	CASSPDRARGYTF	TGTGCCAGCAGTCCCGACAGGGCAAGGGGCTACACCTTC
NA	NA	TRBJ1-2	TRBV6-5	CASSLQVGRGYGYTF	TGTGCCAGCAGTTTGCAGGTCGGCAGGGGCTATGGCTACACCTTC
NA	NA	TRBJ1-1	TRBV7-9	CATHGQWNTEAFF	TGTGCCACCCATGGACAGTGGAACACTGAAGCTTTCTTT
TRBD1	NA	TRBJ1-2	TRBV2	CASSGDSYGYTF	TGTGCCAGCAGTGGGGACAGCTATGGCTACACCTTC
TRBD2	NA	TRBJ2-1	TRBV5-4	CASSSRGGLGNEQFF	TGTGCCAGCAGCTCGCGGGGGGGCCTCGGGAATGAGCAGTTCTTC
TRBD1	NA	TRBJ1-1	TRBV5-4	CASSSSATGSTEAFF	TGTGCCAGCAGCTCGTCCGCGACAGGGAGCACTGAAGCTTTCTTT
NA	few	TRBJ1-5	TRBV4-2	CASSRGTGGRRQPQHF	TGTGCCAGCAGCCGAGGGACGGGGGGGCGTCGGCAGCCCCAGCATTTT
TRBD1	NA	TRBJ1-5	TRBV9	CASSPGQGVQPQHF	TGTGCCAGCAGCCCTGGACAGGGAGTACAGCCCCAGCATTTT
NA	NA	TRBJ1-4	TRBV30	CAWSSQAEKLFF	TGTGCCTGGAGTTCACAGGCAGAAAAACTGTTTTTT
NA	NA	TRBJ1-1	TRBV30	CAWSRGGLPTEAFF	TGTGCCTGGAGTCGAGGAGGACTTCCCACTGAAGCTTTCTTT
TRBD2	few	TRBJ2-2	TRBV7-2	CASSFIAARGGETGELFF	TGTGCCAGCAGCTTTATCGCTGCGCGGGGGGGCGAAACCGGGGAGCTGTTTTTT
NA	few	TRBJ1-6	TRBV6-6	CASSRSPENSPLHF	TGTGCCAGCAGTCGAAGCCCTGAGAATTCACCCCTCCACTTT
TRBD2	NA	TRBJ2-5	TRBV4-2	CASSILTSEQETQYF	TGTGCCAGCAGCATTCTTACTAGCGAACAAGAGACCCAGTACTTC
NA	NA	TRBJ2-1	TRBV27	CASTLLGSYNEQFF	TGTGCCAGTACTCTACTAGGGTCCTACAATGAGCAGTTCTTC
NA	NA	TRBJ2-7	TRBV6-5	CASSYSSYSSYEQYF	TGTGCCAGCAGTTACTCGAGTTATAGCTCCTACGAGCAGTACTTC
NA	NA	TRBJ1-1	TRBV19	CASIQLQQNTEAFF	TGTGCCAGTATACAGCTCCAACAAAACACTGAAGCTTTCTTT
TRBD1	NA	TRBJ1-2	TRBV5-6	CASSFDSGQGYGYTF	TGTGCCAGCAGCTTTGACTCGGGACAGGGATATGGCTACACCTTC